The 8 T cell receptor beta chains listed next were all sequenced from one sample in a study of T cell repertoires in cytomegalovirus infection. TCRdb reprocessed the reads with MiXCR, giving one entry per CDR3 protein. The data contain approximately 250,000 distinct CDR3 sequences, around 6.2% of them singletons. Source material: PBMCs. These receptors originate from a human donor in good health (CMV status not recorded). Some clones in this sample may be carry-over from other donors' samples.

This clonotype was counted many times. The rearrangement links TRBV12-3 or TRBV12-4 to TRBJ2-7; TRBD1 aligns across 8 bases. The CDR3 sequence is 12 residues long. The trim removed 6 bases at V and 5 bases at J, leaving 3 bases unmatched. CDR3 nucleotides: TGTGCCAGCAGCTACAGGGGGGACGAGCAGTACTTC. Residues: CASSYRGDEQYF.

This clonotype was recorded at least ten times. This chain connects TRBV7-6 to TRBJ2-1; TRBD2 aligns across 9 bases. With V trimmed by 4 bases and J by 7 bases, 11 bases remained unmatched. Germline assignment: CDR1 SGHVS and CDR2 FNYEAQ. This CDR3 is 16 amino acids long. CDR3 sequence: CASSSPSGLAGNEQFF. The CDR3 bases are TGTGCCAGCAGCTCACCCTCGGGACTAGCAGGGAATGAGCAGTTCTTC. Filled out from reference TRBV7-6 and TRBJ2-1, the complete variable domain reads GAGVSQSPRYKVTKRGQDVALRCDPISGHVSLYWYRQALGQGPEFLTYFNYEAQQDKSGLPNDRFSAERPEGSISTLTIQRTEQRDSAMYRCASSSPSGLAGNEQFFGPGTRLTVL.

V is TRBV30 and J is TRBJ2-5; D is undetermined. This CDR3 is 13 amino acids long. The V gene's germline CDR1 is GTSNPN and CDR2 SVGIG (reference sequence). V dropped 0 bases and J dropped 3 bases, with 8 bases sitting between them. The CDR3 reads CAWSVLSEETQYF. CDR3 DNA sequence: TGTGCCTGGAGTGTACTTTCCGAAGAGACCCAGTACTTC.

In this sample, this clonotype turned up many times. The chain uses TRBV7-2 and TRBJ1-4; 10 bases are shared with TRBD1. CDR3 size: 14 residues. The germline V gene encodes CDR1 SGHTA and CDR2 FQGNSA. The junction had 3 bases not matched to a gene; V was cut back by 3 bases and J by 8 bases. The CDR3 region is CASSLDRGLEKLFF. CDR3 nucleotides: TGTGCCAGCAGCTTGGACAGGGGGTTAGAAAAACTGTTTTTT.

The chain combines TRBV7-9 with TRBJ2-5, with D maybe TRBD1 (5 bases). This CDR3 contains 14 residues. Germline assignment: CDR1 SEHNR and CDR2 FQNEAQ (reference sequence). V was pared by 4 bases and J by 0 bases, with 9 bases between. For the CDR3, the DNA is TGTGCCAGCAGCTCGACAGCCGACCAAGAGACCCAGTACTTC. This codes for CASSSTADQETQYF.

This clonotype has at least ten counts. The genes are TRBV5-1 and TRBJ1-2; 8 bases map to TRBD1. Germline V CDR1 and CDR2: SGHRS, YFSETQ. V dropped 3 bases and J dropped 7; count of bases not matched to a gene: 5. The CDR3 loop spans 13 amino acids. The CDR3 loop is CASSSQGEGGYTF. CDR3 coding DNA: TGCGCCAGCAGCTCACAGGGGGAAGGTGGCTACACCTTC.

This clonotype was detected many times. The J gene is TRBJ2-3, the V gene TRBV4-2; D not certain. This CDR3 region has 16 residues. The germline V gene encodes CDR1 LGHNA and CDR2 YNFKEQ. V was pared by 0 bases and J by 1 base, with 11 bases between. CDR3 sequence: CASSQETPPRTDTQYF. CDR3 bases: TGTGCCAGCAGCCAAGAAACTCCACCTCGCACAGATACGCAGTATTTT.

This clonotype appeared many times. This sequence joins TRBV12-3 or TRBV12-4 and TRBJ2-4; 9 bases line up with TRBD2. The CDR3 sequence is 16 residues long. The junction had 7 bases not matched to a gene; V was cut back by 6 bases and J by 1 base. CDR3 sequence: CASSRAGGRAKNIQYF. DNA of the CDR3: TGTGCCAGCAGCCGAGCGGGGGGTCGGGCCAAAAACATTCAGTACTTC.